Listed here are 12 T cell receptor beta chains from one sample, sequenced in a study of blood T cell repertoires in COVID-19. The repertoire was sequenced with immunoSEQ multiplex PCR; TCRdb's copy has only in-frame clones and lacks some. The sample holds over 120,000 clones, around 86% seen once. Sequenced sample: peripheral blood. The receptor set was obtained from a man aged 50-59 years who had recovered from COVID-19.

This clone was seen just once. The chain uses TRBV27 and TRBJ1-2, with 9 positions matching TRBD1. The germline V gene encodes CDR1 MNHEY and CDR2 SMNVEV (reference sequence). J was trimmed by 5 bases and V by 4 bases; bases with no gene match: 11. This CDR3 has 16 residues. The CDR3 DNA sequence: TGTGCCAGCAGTTCCCAATTCGGACAGGGGACGTATGGCTACACCTTC. This sequence encodes CASSSQFGQGTYGYTF.

The rearrangement links TRBV5-6 to TRBJ1-2; 7 bases are shared with TRBD1. The CDR3 is 15 residues long. The germline V gene encodes CDR1 SGHDT and CDR2 YYEEEE. V shed 5 bases, J shed 5 bases, and the junction held 12 bases outside the gene matches. The CDR3 sequence: CASSSTGIEWYGYTF. The CDR3 DNA reads TGTGCCAGCAGTTCGACAGGGATAGAGTGGTATGGCTACACCTTC.

This chain connects TRBV9 to TRBJ1-1; a possible D gene is TRBD1 (5 bases). V lost 0 bases, J lost 5 bases, and 14 bases lay in between. Germline values: CDR1 SGDLS, CDR2 YYNGEE. CDR3 length: 15 residues. The CDR3 DNA reads TGTGCCAGCAGCGTAGAGGGAAGGGGTCGAACTGAAGCTTTCTTT. Its protein is CASSVEGRGRTEAFF.

As DNA, the CDR3 is TGTGCCAGCTCACCAAAAGGGACAGCTCCTTCACTCAGCTCCTACGAGCAGTACTTC. This sequence encodes CASSPKGTAPSLSSYEQYF. The chain joins TRBV18 to TRBJ2-7; 7 bases fit TRBD1. This CDR3 has 19 amino acids. V trimming: 2 bases; J trimming: 0 bases; junction bases outside the gene matches: 16. Looked up from germline, CDR1 is KGHSH and CDR2 is LQKENI. The full variable domain, its missing parts supplied by reference TRBV18 and TRBJ2-7, is NAGVMQNPRHLVRRRGQEARLRCSPMKGHSHVYWYRQLPEEGLKFMVYLQKENIIDESGMPKERFSAEFPKEGPSILRIQQVVRGDSAAYFCASSPKGTAPSLSSYEQYFGPGTRLTVT.

The chain joins TRBV7-9 to TRBJ2-3; 8 bases fit TRBD1. Germline CDR1 reads SEHNR; CDR2 reads FQNEAQ (reference sequence). The CDR3 is 15 residues long. Trimming at V came to 5 bases and at J to 5 bases, leaving 9 bases not matched to a gene. In DNA form, the CDR3 reads TGTGCCAGCAGCCCGGGCAGGGGGCTCAGAGATACGCAGTATTTT. The encoded protein is CASSPGRGLRDTQYF.

V gene TRBV12-3 or TRBV12-4 combines with J gene TRBJ1-3, with no clear D. This CDR3 is built from 12 residues. V was clipped by 6 bases and J by 0 bases, with 3 bases between them. CDR3 in DNA: TGTGCCAGCAGGAGCTCTGGAAACACCATATATTTT. Amino acids: CASRSSGNTIYF.

Points on this clone: The same CDR3 arises from other DNA sequences in this sample as well. This chain uses TRBV6-2 or TRBV6-3 with TRBJ2-1; 10 bases agree with TRBD2. The germline V gene encodes CDR1 MNHEY and CDR2 SVGEGT. The ends lost 0 bases at V and 1 base at J; junction bases unmatched: 3. CDR3 size: 17 residues. The CDR3 loop is CASSYSRTSGSYNEQFF. The CDR3 nucleotides read TGTGCCAGCAGTTACTCCCGGACTAGCGGTTCCTACAATGAGCAGTTCTTC.

This CDR3 is CASSYEIGGETQYF. In DNA, the CDR3 is TGTGCCAGCAGCTACGAAATAGGCGGAGAGACCCAGTACTTC. The chain combines TRBV9 with TRBJ2-5; D gene unclear. Between the trimmed V and J ends, which lost 4 bases and 4 bases, there was a span of 14 bases. Germline V gene sequence: CDR1 SGDLS, CDR2 YYNGEE. There are 14 residues in the CDR3.

The chain uses TRBV5-6 and TRBJ1-1; 7 bases map to TRBD1. Germline loops: CDR1 SGHDT, CDR2 YYEEEE. This CDR3 contains 14 residues. V lost 0 bases, J lost 5 bases, and 4 bases stayed unmatched. CDR3: CASSLAARGTEAFF. The CDR3 region has the DNA TGTGCCAGCAGCTTGGCCGCCAGGGGGACTGAAGCTTTCTTT.

The chain combines TRBV6-5 with TRBJ2-1, with D tentatively TRBD1 (6 bases). The V and J ends lost 5 bases and 0 bases respectively, with 11 bases between them. Germline V gene data show CDR1 as MNHEY and CDR2 as SVGAGI. There are 15 residues in the CDR3. The CDR3: CASSTGTSSYNEQFF. CDR3 DNA: TGTGCCAGCAGTACCGGGACAAGCTCCTACAATGAGCAGTTCTTC.

V gene TRBV2 combines with J gene TRBJ1-2; 7 nucleotides line up with TRBD1. Looked up from germline, CDR1 is SNHLY and CDR2 is FYNNEI. The CDR3 runs to 14 residues. The junction had 6 bases not matched to a gene; V was cut back by 4 bases and J by 4 bases. The CDR3 is CASSGTGQLYGYTF. The CDR3 coding sequence is TGTGCCAGCAGTGGCACGGGACAGCTCTATGGCTACACCTTC.

The J gene is TRBJ2-7, the V gene TRBV18, with 7 bases lining up with TRBD1. V lost 0 bases and J lost 0; bases outside the gene matches: 2. There are 15 residues in the CDR3. The germline V gene encodes CDR1 KGHSH and CDR2 LQKENI. This CDR3 reads CASSPPGQSSYEQYF. As DNA, the CDR3 is TGTGCCAGCTCACCACCGGGACAGTCCTCCTACGAGCAGTACTTC. Full variable domain (outside the CDR3, taken from reference TRBV18 and TRBJ2-7): NAGVMQNPRHLVRRRGQEARLRCSPMKGHSHVYWYRQLPEEGLKFMVYLQKENIIDESGMPKERFSAEFPKEGPSILRIQQVVRGDSAAYFCASSPPGQSSYEQYFGPGTRLTVT.